Shown below are 5 T cell receptor beta chains from a single sample sequenced in a study of cytomegalovirus exposure and HLA in healthy donors. The PCR had 60 Vbeta and 13 Jbeta primers. Generated by immunoSEQ multiplex PCR, the TCRdb table keeps only in-frame clones and is missing some. The sample has some 200,000 clones, roughly 78% seen once. Input material: PBMCs. Source of these receptors: a boy under 18 in good health and CMV-seronegative.

This sequence joins TRBV12-5 and TRBJ1-2, with D unclear. Trimming pared 6 bases from V and 8 bases from J, leaving 10 bases between. Germline CDR1 LGHNT, CDR2 FRNRAP. The length of the CDR3 is 11 residues. The CDR3 bases are TGTGCTAGTGGGCGGGCGGGAGGCTACACCTTC. It codes for CASGRAGGYTF.

V gene TRBV6-1 combines with J gene TRBJ1-5; 8 bases are shared with TRBD1. CDR3 length: 13 amino acids. Germline CDR1 and CDR2: MNHNS and SASEGT. V lost 5 bases and J lost 7; bases outside the gene matches: 4. DNA for the CDR3: TGTGCCAGCAGTCTGGACAGGGCCCAGCCCCAGCATTTT. Amino acid sequence: CASSLDRAQPQHF.

The gene calls are TRBV7-6 and TRBJ2-3; 10 bases agree with TRBD2. V gave up 5 bases and J gave up 2 bases; unmatched junction bases: 4. There are 15 residues in the CDR3. Germline V gene lookup returns CDR1 SGHVS and CDR2 FNYEAQ. The chain's CDR3 is CASSQREGDTDTQYF. The DNA for the CDR3 is TGTGCCAGCAGCCAGCGGGAGGGGGACACAGATACGCAGTATTTT.

The chain combines TRBV11-1 with TRBJ2-1, with D tentatively TRBD2 (5 bases). The CDR3 covers 15 residues. With 5 bases removed from V and 1 base from J, the gap between germline ends came to 12 bases. Looked up from germline, CDR1 is SGHAT and CDR2 is FQDESV (reference sequence). The CDR3 region has the DNA TGTGCCAGCAGCCCCCGCGGCGGGTCCTACAATGAGCAGTTCTTC. It yields the protein CASSPRGGSYNEQFF.

J is TRBJ2-7 and V is TRBV2, with TRBD1 matching over 7 bases. The CDR3 runs to 14 residues. Trimming removed 6 bases from V and 2 bases from J; junction bases left unmatched: 7. CDR1 and CDR2 (germline): SNHLY, FYNNEI. The chain's CDR3 is CASRRGPAAYEQYF. The CDR3, as DNA: TGTGCCAGCAGGAGGGGGCCGGCGGCCTACGAGCAGTACTTC.